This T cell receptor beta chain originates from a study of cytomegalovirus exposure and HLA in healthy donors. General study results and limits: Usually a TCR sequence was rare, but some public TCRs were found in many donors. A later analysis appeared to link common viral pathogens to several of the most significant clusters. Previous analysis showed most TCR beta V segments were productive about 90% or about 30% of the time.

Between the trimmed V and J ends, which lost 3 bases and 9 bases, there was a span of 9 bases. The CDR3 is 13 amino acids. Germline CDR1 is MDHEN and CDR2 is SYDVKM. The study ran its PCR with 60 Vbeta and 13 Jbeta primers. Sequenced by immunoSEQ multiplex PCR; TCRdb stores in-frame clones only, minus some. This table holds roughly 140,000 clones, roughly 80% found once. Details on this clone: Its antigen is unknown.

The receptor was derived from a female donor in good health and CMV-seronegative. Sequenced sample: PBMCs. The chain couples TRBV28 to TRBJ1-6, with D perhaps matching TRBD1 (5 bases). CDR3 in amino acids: CASSLGGASPLHF. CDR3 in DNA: TGTGCCAGCAGTTTGGGCGGGGCTTCACCCCTCCACTTT. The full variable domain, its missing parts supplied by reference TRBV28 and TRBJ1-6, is DVKVTQSSRYLVKRTGEKVFLECVQDMDHENMFWYRQDPGLGLRLIYFSYDVKMKEKGDIPEGYSVSREKKERFSLILESASTNQTSMYLCASSLGGASPLHFGNGTRLTVT.